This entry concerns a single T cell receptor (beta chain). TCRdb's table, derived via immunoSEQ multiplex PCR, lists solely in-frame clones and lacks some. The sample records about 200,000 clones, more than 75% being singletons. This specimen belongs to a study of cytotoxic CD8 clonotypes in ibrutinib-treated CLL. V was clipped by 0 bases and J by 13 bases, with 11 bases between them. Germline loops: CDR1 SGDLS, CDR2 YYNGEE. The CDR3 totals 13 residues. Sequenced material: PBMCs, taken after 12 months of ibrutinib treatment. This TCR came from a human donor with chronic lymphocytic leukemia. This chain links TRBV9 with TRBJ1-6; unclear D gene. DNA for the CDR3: TGTGCCAGCAGCGTAGCAGGCCCGGGGCCCCTCCACTTT. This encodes CASSVAGPGPLHF.